Each of the 26 T cell receptor beta chains below was sequenced from the same sample in a study of blood T cell repertoires in COVID-19. The protocol was immunoSEQ multiplex PCR, while the TCRdb copy is restricted to in-frame clones and leaves out a portion. The profile shows 300,000 or so clones, about 87% of them singletons. The sequenced material came from peripheral blood. The receptors stem from a woman in her thirties who had recovered from COVID-19.

The chain joins TRBV3-1 (or the pseudogene TRBV3-2) to TRBJ1-5, with no clear D. Germline V gives CDR1 LGHDT, CDR2 YNNKEL (reference sequence). V lost 0 bases and J 8 bases, leaving 14 bases between the germline ends. CDR3 length equals 15 residues. The CDR3 sequence: CASSQDSGYEKPQHF. The CDR3 DNA reads as TGTGCCAGCAGCCAAGATTCGGGGTACGAGAAGCCCCAGCATTTT.

This chain joins TRBV20-1 and TRBJ1-1; D is uncertain. V was cut by 3 bases and J by 7 bases, with 18 bases left in between. CDR1 is DFQATT, CDR2 SNEGSKA, per germline (reference sequence). This CDR3 is 14 amino acids long. The CDR3 DNA follows: TGCAGTGCTAGTCGTCCGGCAGAACCGGGTGAAGCTTTCTTT. This sequence encodes CSASRPAEPGEAFF.

V usage is TRBV7-9 and J usage is TRBJ1-5; D is unclear. In germline, CDR1 is SEHNR, CDR2 FQNEAQ (reference sequence). The V end lost 2 bases, the J end lost 0 bases, and 5 bases lay between the germline ends. The CDR3 is 14 residues long. CDR3 sequence reads: CASSLLGSNQPQHF. In DNA form, the CDR3 reads TGTGCCAGCAGCTTACTCGGTAGCAATCAGCCCCAGCATTTT.

The CDR3 DNA sequence: TGTGCCAGCAGCTCCCTTAGCGGGGGGATCACAGATACGCAGTATTTT. Encoded protein: CASSSLSGGITDTQYF. The chain carries TRBV7-2 and TRBJ2-3, with 10 positions matching TRBD2. The CDR3 contains 16 residues. Germline loops: CDR1 SGHTA, CDR2 FQGNSA. With V trimmed by 4 bases and J by 2 bases, 6 bases remained unmatched.

V and J are TRBV7-9 and TRBJ1-1; D gene ambiguous. The germline V gene encodes CDR1 SEHNR and CDR2 FQNEAQ (reference sequence). V was shortened by 1 base and J by 0 bases, with 9 bases between the two germline ends. The CDR3 consists of 15 residues. The CDR3 nucleotides read TGTGCCAGCAGCTTAGGCGGCTTCATGAACACTGAAGCTTTCTTT. Amino acid sequence: CASSLGGFMNTEAFF. The full variable domain, with the rest looked up from reference TRBV7-9 and TRBJ1-1, is DTGVSQNPRHKITKRGQNVTFRCDPISEHNRLYWYRQTLGQGPEFLTYFQNEAQLEKSRLLSDRFSAERPKGSFSTLEIQRTEQGDSAMYLCASSLGGFMNTEAFFGQGTRLTVV.

The chain carries TRBV6-5 and TRBJ1-6; D not resolved. Germline V gene data show CDR1 as MNHEY and CDR2 as SVGAGI. V was shortened by 6 bases and J by 2 bases, with 8 bases between the two germline ends. The CDR3 loop spans 14 amino acids. CDR3 amino acids: CASSSGPYNSPLHF. CDR3 DNA: TGTGCCAGCAGCTCCGGTCCCTATAATTCACCCCTCCACTTT.

J is TRBJ1-4 and V is TRBV21-1; the DNA was not used to check the table's D call, TRBD1. TRBV21-1 is given as a pseudogene. CDR3 length equals 13 residues. DNA for the CDR3: TGTGCCAGCAGCAAGGACAGGGAAGAAAAACTGTTTTTT. It yields the protein CASSKDREEKLFF.

The rearrangement links TRBV27 to TRBJ1-5, with a weak D call TRBD1 (6 bases). Germline V gives CDR1 MNHEY, CDR2 SMNVEV (reference sequence). CDR3 length: 19 residues. V gave up 5 bases and J gave up 0 bases, with 23 bases separating them. The CDR3 DNA is TGTGCCAGCAGTCTACCGGGACACAGAGACCGATCTAGCAATCAGCCCCAGCATTTT. This translates into CASSLPGHRDRSSNQPQHF.

This chain connects TRBV30 to TRBJ1-6; D is undetermined. The germline V gene encodes CDR1 GTSNPN and CDR2 SVGIG (reference sequence). The CDR3 length is 11 residues. V lost 5 bases and J 16 bases, leaving 15 bases between the germline ends. CDR3 sequence reads: CAWGEMGALHF. For the CDR3, the DNA is TGTGCCTGGGGGGAGATGGGAGCACTCCACTTT.

The chain links TRBV19 to TRBJ1-5, with D perhaps matching TRBD1 (5 bases). Germline V gene data show CDR1 as LNHDA and CDR2 as SQIVND (reference sequence). CDR3 size: 16 residues. The ends were cut back, 8 bases at V and 1 base at J, with 18 bases in the middle. Written as DNA, the CDR3 is TGTGCCAGTCATCGAGGGGAGGGTGCGAGCAATCAGCCCCAGCATTTT. Translating it yields CASHRGEGASNQPQHF. Full variable domain (missing parts from reference TRBV19 and TRBJ1-5): DGGITQSPKYLFRKEGQNVTLSCEQNLNHDAMYWYRQDPGQGLRLIYYSQIVNDFQKGDIAEGYSVSREKKESFPLTVTSAQKNPTAFYLCASHRGEGASNQPQHFGDGTRLSIL.

The chain links TRBV19 to TRBJ1-4; D remains unclear. Germline V gene data show CDR1 as LNHDA and CDR2 as SQIVND (reference sequence). The CDR3 sequence is 13 residues long. Between the trimmed V and J ends, which lost 8 bases and 4 bases, there was a span of 11 bases. CDR3 sequence: CASRTDGNEKLFF. The DNA for the CDR3 is TGTGCCAGTCGTACAGACGGTAATGAAAAACTGTTTTTT. The full variable domain, its missing parts supplied by reference TRBV19 and TRBJ1-4, is DGGITQSPKYLFRKEGQNVTLSCEQNLNHDAMYWYRQDPGQGLRLIYYSQIVNDFQKGDIAEGYSVSREKKESFPLTVTSAQKNPTAFYLCASRTDGNEKLFFGSGTQLSVL.

The chain uses TRBV12-3 or TRBV12-4 and TRBJ2-1; 10 bases align to TRBD2. This CDR3 comprises 13 residues. V lost 10 bases to trimming and J lost 5 bases; unmatched junction nucleotides: 5. Here the CDR3 reads CATSSGGDNEQFF. CDR3 bases: TGTGCCACCTCTAGCGGGGGTGACAATGAGCAGTTCTTC.

V gene TRBV5-5 combines with J gene TRBJ2-7; a weak D match, TRBD2 (5 bases). V lost 1 base to trimming and J lost 4 bases, with 9 bases between them. This CDR3 is 13 amino acids long. The germline V gene has CDR1 SGHKS and CDR2 YYEKEE (reference sequence). CDR3 amino acids: CASSLREQYEQYF. CDR3 nucleotides: TGTGCCAGCAGCTTGAGGGAGCAGTACGAGCAGTACTTC. The full variable domain, in which reference TRBV5-5 and TRBJ2-7 provide the parts outside the CDR3, is DAGVTQSPTHLIKTRGQQVTLRCSPISGHKSVSWYQQVLGQGPQFIFQYYEKEERGRGNFPDRFSARQFPNYSSELNVNALLLGDSALYLCASSLREQYEQYFGPGTRLTVT.

This clone is a singleton in its sample. The V and J genes are TRBV19 and TRBJ1-5, with 7 bases lining up with TRBD1. The CDR3 is made up of 15 amino acids. V shed 6 bases and J 2 bases; nucleotides not matched to a gene: 7. CDR1 and CDR2 from the germline V gene are LNHDA and SQIVND (reference sequence). CDR3: CASRADRIRNQPQHF. Written as DNA, the CDR3 is TGTGCCAGTAGGGCGGACAGGATACGCAATCAGCCCCAGCATTTT.

This chain links TRBV2 with TRBJ2-7; D possibly corresponds to TRBD2 (6 bases). The CDR3 sequence is 13 residues long. Germline CDR1 SNHLY, CDR2 FYNNEI. V was pared by 6 bases and J by 5 bases, with 14 bases between. DNA of the CDR3: TGTGCCAGCAGGGCGGGACTCTATAACGAGCAGTACTTC. Translated, it gives CASRAGLYNEQYF. The full variable domain, in which reference TRBV2 and TRBJ2-7 provide the parts outside the CDR3, is EPEVTQTPSHQVTQMGQEVILRCVPISNHLYFYWYRQILGQKVEFLVSFYNNEISEKSEIFDDQFSVERPDGSNFTLKIRSTKLEDSAMYFCASRAGLYNEQYFGPGTRLTVT.

The gene calls are TRBV30 and TRBJ1-2; D is uncertain. Germline CDR1 is GTSNPN and CDR2 is SVGIG (reference sequence). The CDR3 is 14 residues long. The V gene lost 0 bases and the J gene lost 3 bases, with 11 bases spanning the gap. Here the CDR3 DNA reads TGTGCCTGGAGTGTACCGGGGATTTACTATGGCTACACCTTC. Translation gives CAWSVPGIYYGYTF.

The chain joins TRBV7-2 to TRBJ2-1, with 11 bases lining up with TRBD2. From germline, CDR1 is SGHTA and CDR2 FQGNSA. Trimming cost V 4 bases and J 4 bases; bases outside gene matches: 3. The CDR3 is 15 residues long. The CDR3, as DNA: TGTGCCAGCAGCTATTCTAGCGGGGGGTACAATGAGCAGTTCTTC. Amino acid sequence: CASSYSSGGYNEQFF.

The chain uses TRBV28 and TRBJ1-2; 9 bases line up with TRBD1. After removal of 3 bases from V and 7 bases from J, the junction contained 12 bases not matched to a gene. The CDR3 contains 16 residues. Germline V gene lookup returns CDR1 MDHEN and CDR2 SYDVKM. CDR3 amino acids: CASSFEAGQGPGGYTF. CDR3 DNA sequence: TGTGCCAGCAGTTTCGAGGCGGGACAGGGCCCGGGTGGCTACACCTTC.

This rearrangement joins TRBV7-3 to TRBJ2-7; a weak D match, TRBD1 (5 bases). The CDR3 runs 15 residues. V was clipped by 1 base and J by 3 bases, with 13 bases between them. The V gene's germline CDR1 is SGHTA and CDR2 FQGTGA. CDR3 loop: CASSLRAGSDYEQYF. The CDR3 DNA follows: TGTGCCAGCAGCTTAAGGGCAGGGTCGGACTACGAGCAGTACTTC.

This rearrangement joins TRBV7-2 to TRBJ2-3; 9 positions match TRBD2. The V gene's germline CDR1 is SGHTA and CDR2 FQGNSA. CDR3 length: 16 amino acids. V lost 2 bases, J lost 3 bases, and 6 bases stayed unmatched. The CDR3 loop is CASSLKLRGGTDTQYF. CDR3 in DNA: TGTGCCAGCAGCTTAAAGCTGCGGGGGGGAACAGATACGCAGTATTTT.

This chain links TRBV5-6 with TRBJ2-7; 11 bases map to TRBD2. The V gene's germline CDR1 is SGHDT and CDR2 YYEEEE. The CDR3 runs 16 residues. Trimming removed 4 bases from V and 7 bases from J; junction bases left unmatched: 13. The CDR3 DNA sequence: TGTGCCAGCAGCCCCACTAGCGGGGGTGGTCTACGGGAGCAGTACTTC. This codes for CASSPTSGGGLREQYF.

Note on this clone: The same CDR3 is also encoded by other DNA sequences in this sample. V is TRBV5-1 and J is TRBJ2-7, with 9 bases matching TRBD1. Unmatched junction bases numbered 6, after V lost 2 bases and J lost 6 bases. This CDR3 has 14 amino acids. Germline CDR1 SGHRS, CDR2 YFSETQ. This CDR3 is CASSLSGQGTEQYF. The CDR3 DNA reads as TGCGCCAGCAGCTTATCCGGACAGGGGACCGAGCAGTACTTC.

This chain connects TRBV5-8 to TRBJ2-2; a weak D match, TRBD1 (6 bases). This CDR3 spans 16 amino acids. CDR1 and CDR2 from the germline V gene are SGHTS and YDEGEE. V was pared by 5 bases and J by 3 bases, with 17 bases between. Here the CDR3 DNA reads TGTGCCAGCAGACCTCGGCAGGGGATGGACACCGGGGAGCTGTTTTTT. This codes for CASRPRQGMDTGELFF.

The J gene is TRBJ1-2, the V gene TRBV5-1; the D gene is possibly TRBD1 (5 bases). This CDR3 is 16 amino acids long. From germline, CDR1 is SGHRS and CDR2 YFSETQ. Trimming removed 2 bases at V and 4 bases at J, with 18 bases between. CDR3 nucleotide sequence: TGCGCCAGCAGCTTCAAAACCTGGACGGACACCTATGGCTACACCTTC. This gives the protein CASSFKTWTDTYGYTF.

The chain carries TRBV3-1 (or the pseudogene TRBV3-2) and TRBJ2-1; a weak D match, TRBD2 (5 bases). Germline CDR1 reads LGHDT; CDR2 reads YNNKEL (reference sequence). The CDR3 spans 15 residues. The V gene lost 1 base and the J gene lost 2 bases, with 9 bases spanning the gap. CDR3 in DNA: TGTGCCAGCAGCCAAGTGGGAGTAACCTACAATGAGCAGTTCTTC. Translated: CASSQVGVTYNEQFF.

The table lists this clone with a count of one. The CDR3 reads CSVEDPQLAAGGNEQYF. The DNA for the CDR3 is TGCAGCGTTGAAGATCCCCAACTGGCAGCGGGGGGAAACGAGCAGTACTTC. The chain carries TRBV29-1 and TRBJ2-7, with 9 bases lining up with TRBD2. V lost 0 bases, J lost 5 bases, and 14 bases stayed unmatched. This CDR3 contains 17 residues. Germline V gene sequence: CDR1 SQVTM, CDR2 ANQGSEA.